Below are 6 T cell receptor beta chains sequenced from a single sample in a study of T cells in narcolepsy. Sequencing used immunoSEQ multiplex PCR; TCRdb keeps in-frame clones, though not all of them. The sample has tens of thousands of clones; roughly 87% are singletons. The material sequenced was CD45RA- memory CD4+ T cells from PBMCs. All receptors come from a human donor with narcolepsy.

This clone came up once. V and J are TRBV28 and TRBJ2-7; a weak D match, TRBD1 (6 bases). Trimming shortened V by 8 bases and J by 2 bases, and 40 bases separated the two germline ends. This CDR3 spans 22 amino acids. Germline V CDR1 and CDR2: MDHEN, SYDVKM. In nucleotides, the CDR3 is TGTGCCAGCTCCCTCTATCGTTTTGGTCATAAAGCAGACAGGCGGAATCCCTACGAGCAGTACTTC. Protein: CASSLYRFGHKADRRNPYEQYF.

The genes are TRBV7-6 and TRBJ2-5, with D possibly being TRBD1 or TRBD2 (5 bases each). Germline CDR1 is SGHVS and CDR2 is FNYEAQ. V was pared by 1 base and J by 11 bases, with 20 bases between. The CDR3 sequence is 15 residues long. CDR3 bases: TGTGCCAGCAGCTTAGGTGCAGGGACGTCTTGGGAGCAGTACTTC. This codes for CASSLGAGTSWEQYF.

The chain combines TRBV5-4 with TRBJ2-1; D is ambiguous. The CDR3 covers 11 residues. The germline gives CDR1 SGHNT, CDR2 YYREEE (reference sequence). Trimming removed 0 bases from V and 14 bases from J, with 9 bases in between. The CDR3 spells CASSLGLVKFF. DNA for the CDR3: TGTGCCAGCAGCTTGGGACTTGTTAAGTTCTTC.

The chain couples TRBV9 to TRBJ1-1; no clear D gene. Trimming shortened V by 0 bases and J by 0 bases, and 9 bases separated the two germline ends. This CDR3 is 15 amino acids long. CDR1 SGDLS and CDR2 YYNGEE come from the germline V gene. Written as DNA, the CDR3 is TGTGCCAGCAGCGTAGGGGTCGGGGTGAACACTGAAGCTTTCTTT. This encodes CASSVGVGVNTEAFF.

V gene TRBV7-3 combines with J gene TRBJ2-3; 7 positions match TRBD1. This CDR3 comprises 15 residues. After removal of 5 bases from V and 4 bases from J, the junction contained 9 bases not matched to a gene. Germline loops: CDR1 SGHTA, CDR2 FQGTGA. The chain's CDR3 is CASSPTGLRPDTQYF. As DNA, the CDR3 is TGTGCCAGCAGCCCGACAGGGTTGCGGCCAGATACGCAGTATTTT.

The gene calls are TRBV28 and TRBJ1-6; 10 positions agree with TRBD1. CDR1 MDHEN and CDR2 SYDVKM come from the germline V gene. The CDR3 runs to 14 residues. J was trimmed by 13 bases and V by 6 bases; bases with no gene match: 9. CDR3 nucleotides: TGTGCCAGCAGAGCGACAGGGGGCGGGTGGCCCCTCCACTTT. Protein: CASRATGGGWPLHF.